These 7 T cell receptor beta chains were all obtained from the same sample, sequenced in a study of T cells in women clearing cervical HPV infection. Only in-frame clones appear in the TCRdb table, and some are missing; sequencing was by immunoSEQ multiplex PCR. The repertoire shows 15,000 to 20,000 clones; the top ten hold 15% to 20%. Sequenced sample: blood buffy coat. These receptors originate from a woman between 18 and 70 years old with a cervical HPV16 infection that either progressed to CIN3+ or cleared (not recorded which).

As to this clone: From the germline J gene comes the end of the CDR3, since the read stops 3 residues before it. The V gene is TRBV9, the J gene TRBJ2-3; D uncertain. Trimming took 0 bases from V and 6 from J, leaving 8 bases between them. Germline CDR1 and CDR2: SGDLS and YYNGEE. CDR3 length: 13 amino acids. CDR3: CASSVVTGDTQYF. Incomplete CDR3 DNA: TGTGCCAGCAGCGTAGTGACCGGGGATACG.

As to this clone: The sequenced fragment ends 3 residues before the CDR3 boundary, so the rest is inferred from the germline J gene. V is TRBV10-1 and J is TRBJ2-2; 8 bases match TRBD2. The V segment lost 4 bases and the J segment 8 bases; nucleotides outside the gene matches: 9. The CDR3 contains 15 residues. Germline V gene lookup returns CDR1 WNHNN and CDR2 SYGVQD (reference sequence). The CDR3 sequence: CASSVSGGAQGELFF. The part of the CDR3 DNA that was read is TGCGCCAGCAGTGTGTCCGGGGGGGCCCAAGGGGAG.

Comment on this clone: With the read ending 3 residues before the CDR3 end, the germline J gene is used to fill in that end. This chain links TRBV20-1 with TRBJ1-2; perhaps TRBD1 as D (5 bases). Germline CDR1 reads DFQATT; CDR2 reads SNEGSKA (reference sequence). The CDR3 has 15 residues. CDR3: CSAPPSSGRRGGYTF. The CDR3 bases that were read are TGCAGTGCTCCCCCCTCGTCGGGCAGGAGGGGCGGC.

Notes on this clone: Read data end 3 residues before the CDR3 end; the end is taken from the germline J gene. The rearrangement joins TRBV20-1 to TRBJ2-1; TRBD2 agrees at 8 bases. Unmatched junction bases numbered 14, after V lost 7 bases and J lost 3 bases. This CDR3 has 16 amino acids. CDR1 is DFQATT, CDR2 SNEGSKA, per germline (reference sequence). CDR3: CSVATGGAGIYNEQFF. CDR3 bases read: TGCAGTGTTGCCACCGGGGGGGCCGGGATCTACAATGAG.

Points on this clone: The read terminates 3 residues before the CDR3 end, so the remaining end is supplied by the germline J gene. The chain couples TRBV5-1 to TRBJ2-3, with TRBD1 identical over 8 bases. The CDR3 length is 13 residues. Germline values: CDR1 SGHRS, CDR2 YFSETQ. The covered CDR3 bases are TGCGCCAGCAGCTCGGACAGGGATCAGCCG. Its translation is CASSSDRDQP. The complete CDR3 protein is CASSSDRDQPQYF.

CDR3: CARRVRGRTGELFF. The CDR3 DNA, read in part, is TGTGCCCGAAGAGTTCGGGGAAGAACCGGGGAG. The chain combines TRBV30 with TRBJ2-2, with TRBD2 as a possible D gene (5 bases). The read is 3 residues too short to cover the CDR3 end, so that end is filled in from the germline J gene. V was pared by 8 bases and J by 5 bases, with 18 bases between. Germline V gives CDR1 GTSNPN, CDR2 SVGIG (reference sequence). This CDR3 has 14 amino acids. The variable domain in full, with the rest retrieved from reference TRBV30 and TRBJ2-2, is SQTIHQWPATLVQPVGSPLSLECTVEGTSNPNLYWYRQAAGRGLQLLFYSVGIGQISSEVPQNLSASRPQDRQFILSSKKLLLSDSGFYLCARRVRGRTGELFFGEGSRLTVL.

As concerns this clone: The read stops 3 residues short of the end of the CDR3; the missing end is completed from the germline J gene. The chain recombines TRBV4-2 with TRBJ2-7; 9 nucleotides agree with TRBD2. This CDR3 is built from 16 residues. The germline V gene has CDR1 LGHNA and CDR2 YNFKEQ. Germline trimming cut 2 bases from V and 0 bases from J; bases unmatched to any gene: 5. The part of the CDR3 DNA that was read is TGTGCCAGCAGCCAAAATAGCGGGGGAAGCTCCTACGAG. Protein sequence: CASSQNSGGSSYE. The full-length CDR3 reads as CASSQNSGGSSYEQYF.